This section outlines one TCR beta chain sequence together with its context. This clone appeared a single time. What this receptor recognizes is not known. Per-base quality was not reported, and no clone a single base away is much larger than it. V and J are truncated by 5 bases and 3 bases respectively, leaving an intervening sequence of 8 bases. CDR1 and CDR2 (SEHNR, FQNEAQ) derive from the germline V gene (reference sequence). The CDR3, cysteine through phenylalanine, is 12 amino acids long. Solely the CDR3 DNA is kept, with 36 bases framed from the first base. This entry comes from a study of cytomegalovirus exposure and HLA in healthy donors (dated by TCRdb to about 2017). Broadly, across the study: An earlier analysis of 587 of the donors reported about 260 Gb of sequence data and 117 million unique TCR beta sequences obtained from roughly 180 million T cells. About 300 gigabases of sequencing data and tens of millions of unique TCR sequences were included in an early release covering under 650 HLA-typed donors. Among the roughly 400 genotyped donors, approximately 77% belonged to the genetic ancestry cluster associated with self-reported Caucasian donors. The study was designed to test whether signatures of past pathogen exposure could be identified by cataloging public T cell receptors. The study profiled the T cell repertoires of about 640 subjects by immunosequencing and related them to cytomegalovirus serostatus. Besides the first cohort of under 700 subjects, a separate validation cohort made up of 90 to 150 different subjects was used. To predict cytomegalovirus infection status, the study brought together high-throughput TCR immunosequencing, statistical association of individual TCRs with disease status, and machine learning. In a later analysis, previously published TCR beta repertoires from hundreds of donors were re-analyzed and high-resolution HLA genotyping was added so that TCR occurrence patterns could be studied. Rather than using new phenotypic data, the later analysis identified candidate immune exposures from TCR beta sequences and from how often those sequences occurred across donors. An earlier analysis of more than 450 of the donors used high-throughput TCR beta sequencing to judge whether each TCR beta V gene segment behaved as functional or pseudogenic. Alongside the repertoire data, information on donor age, sex, ethnicity and CMV serostatus was compiled. In a later genetic analysis, genome-wide SNP genotypes for about 55% of the roughly 700 donors were used, and that subset was treated as a discovery cohort. All discovery cohort repertoires had been generated using a single sequencing platform. HLA typing covered class I and class II loci at four-digit resolution. Typing coverage differed by locus: A, B, C, DRB1 and DQB1 were typed in roughly 629-640 donors, DQA1 in 522, DPA1 in some 610, and DPB1 in just under 490. Roughly five DR-DQ haplotypes were treated as single units for association and clustering because of strong linkage in the cohort. Among almost 400 genotyped donors of the cohort, an average of around 240,000 unique TCR beta nucleotide sequences were sequenced per donor, around 20% of them non-productive.

The cohort was made up of about 670 healthy bone marrow donors. Cohort members were all nominally healthy when sampled, although unrecorded immune exposures were likely present. The donor was CMV seronegative and belonged to the group of approximately 320 seronegative cohort members. A peripheral blood sample was collected from each donor, and TCR beta sequencing was performed on peripheral blood mononuclear cells. Genomic DNA extraction from the blood cell samples was performed with the Qiagen DNeasy Blood Extraction Kit. The library relied on the immunoSEQ multiplex PCR assay. A mixture of 60 forward primers for TCR Vbeta segments and 13 reverse primers for TCR Jbeta segments was used in the multiplex PCR. A multiplex PCR assay on genomic DNA amplified the CDR3 region of rearranged TCR beta genes. Amplified TCR beta libraries were sequenced as 87-base-pair reads on the Illumina HiSeq System. The paper's data handling went like this. Across the 666 repertoires, a later analysis counted about 81 million unique TCR beta chains, roughly 11 million of which were shared by at least two donors. To remove PCR and sequencing errors, raw reads were error-corrected and collapsed into unique sequences using a nearest-neighbor algorithm that merged closely related sequences. To assign V, D and J gene segments, CDR3 sequences were aligned to IMGT reference sequences. For a sequence to be retained, a match of at least six nucleotides was required to both a V gene segment and a J gene segment. Rearrangements were called productive when the CDR3 lacked stop codons and stayed in frame with V and J; all others were non-productive. CDR3 was defined according to IMGT convention as the region running from the second conserved V-encoded cysteine to the conserved J-encoded phenylalanine. Sequences without an unambiguous match to a single V gene segment were excluded from the earlier analysis of over 500 of the donors. In an earlier analysis of 500 to 750 of the donors, V segments were called functional above 56.7% productive rearrangements and were called segregating when the between-donor standard deviation exceeded 5%. A statistical classification framework was built to diagnose cytomegalovirus status from the catalog of TCR beta chain sequences. A later analysis assigned V and J genes by comparing TCR nucleotide sequences with IMGT/GENE-DB human TR gene sequences. In a later analysis, CDR3 sequences and most-parsimonious VDJ recombination scenarios were assigned using the TCRdist pipeline. In a later analysis, each TCR beta chain was defined by its CDR3 amino acid sequence together with its V-gene family, and reads lacking a unique V-gene family were excluded. In a later analysis, around 650 highly shared, low-generation-probability nucleotide sequences were removed to address suspected cross-contamination and a sequencing artifact. In a later analysis, a clonal expansion index was calculated for each public chain from normalized within-repertoire ranks of inferred template counts. In a later analysis, generation probabilities were computed using a VDJ recombination model fitted to out-of-frame rearrangements, and the results were checked against IGoR. In a later analysis, hypergeometric tests were used to score TCR-TCR, TCR-HLA and TCR-CMV co-occurrence, with a repertoire-size bias correction applied to TCR pairs. A later analysis estimated false discovery rates by permuting HLA or CMV assignments 20 times. In a later analysis, co-occurring TCRs were grouped using DBSCAN, with TCRdist sequence similarity added in when clustering inside HLA-allele-positive subsets. For co-occurrence clustering, repertoires with fewer than 30,000 or more than 120,000 public chains were excluded, along with four to six repertoires with anomalous nucleotide sharing. TCRdb holds this immuneACCESS table with in-frame rearrangements only. Some clones are missing; in checked studies, unresolved V genes explain under half, and the rest has no known cause. That table is the source of V, J and clone size, and D and trimming were worked out from the DNA. Present in this sample are 95,000 to 130,000 clones, about four fifths of which were seen just once. The ten largest clonotypes hold about 1.6% of the sample.

Paper-wide results and their limitations: Specific HLA alleles were associated with over 15,000 TCR beta sequences at a false discovery rate of 0.05 in a later analysis. The presence/absence analyses assumed that sequencing depth was roughly uniform across donors, and that assumption may not be true. A later analysis found that most CMV-associated TCR beta chains appeared HLA-restricted, with HLA associations seemingly driven largely by CMV exposure. In a later genetic analysis, a missense DCLRE1C variant was associated with V-gene and J-gene trimming of TCR beta chains, and the association was replicated in an independent cohort. Correlated functional status among segregating V segments might be attributable to linkage disequilibrium, but an unknown experimental factor could not be ruled out. When HLA alleles, especially DR and DQ, strongly co-occurred, attributing TCR associations to individual alleles was difficult. In a later analysis, the rate of TCR association differed among HLA loci, with DRB1 alleles having the most associated TCRs and HLA-C alleles having the fewest. In a later analysis, several top co-occurrence clusters were reported to appear linked to parvovirus B19, influenza, CMV and Epstein-Barr virus. In an earlier analysis of approximately 600 of the donors, most TCR beta V segments were observed in productive rearrangements about 87% or about 30% of the time, broadly matching IMGT annotations. The sequencing pipeline was judged likely to have produced a cluster of highly shared sequence variants as a technical artifact. Some IMGT-functional V segments, including TRBV6-2 and TRBV6-3, could not be told apart with the 87-base-pair reads, so those segments were excluded. In vitro tests confirmed that three of the cytomegalovirus-associated TCR beta chains recognize cytomegalovirus antigens. Most TCR sequences were seen in very few donors, while some public TCRs were found in many individuals. Some 16 rarely observed V segments, including chromosome 9 orphons, were excluded from the earlier analysis of just under 600 of the donors because counts were too low. A total of fewer than 200 TCR beta chains were listed by the study as associated with cytomegalovirus. It was suggested by the authors that the approach could potentially be generalized to other disease states and immunological phenotypes. Because some donors lacked HLA typing at each locus, the association tests relied only on the typed subset. Cytomegalovirus status was reported to be diagnosed by the classifier with high specificity and sensitivity in both the original and validation cohorts. A further reported finding was that TCR beta sequences accurately predicted the HLA-A and HLA-B alleles for most subjects in the first cohort. This cohort had only TCR beta chains sequenced, and the lack of alpha or paired-chain data limited which features could be detected. According to a later genetic analysis, donors in an Asian-associated ancestry cluster had fewer N-insertions in productive TCRs than the approximately 650-donor mean. CMV serostatus was the only immune exposure information available for the cohort. A later analysis found that HLA-associated TCR beta chains were more clonally expanded and had lower generation probabilities than equally common non-associated chains.

The receptor was derived from a woman aged 18-29 years in good health and CMV-seronegative. The V gene is TRBV7-9 and the J gene is TRBJ2-7; the D gene is unclear. The source material was PBMCs. The CDR3 loop reads CASSRESYEQYF. The DNA sequence is as follows: TGTGCCAGCAGCCGAGAGAGCTACGAGCAGTACTTC.